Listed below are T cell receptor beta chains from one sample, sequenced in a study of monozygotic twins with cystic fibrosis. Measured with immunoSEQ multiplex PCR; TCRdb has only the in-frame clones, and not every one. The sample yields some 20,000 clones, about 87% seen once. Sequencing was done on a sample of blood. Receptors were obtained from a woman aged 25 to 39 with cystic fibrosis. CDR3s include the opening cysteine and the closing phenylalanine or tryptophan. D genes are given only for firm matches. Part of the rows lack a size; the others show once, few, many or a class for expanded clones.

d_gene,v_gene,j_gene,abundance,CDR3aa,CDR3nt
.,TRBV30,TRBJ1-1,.,CAWSVNGDTEAFF,TGTGCCTGGAGTGTGAACGGGGACACTGAAGCTTTCTTT
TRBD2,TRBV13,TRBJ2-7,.,CASSLRWASGEPPTYEQYF,TGTGCCAGCAGCTTAAGGTGGGCTAGCGGGGAGCCCCCGACCTACGAGCAGTACTTC
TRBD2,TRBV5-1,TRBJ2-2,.,CASSLSSGGPPTGELFF,TGCGCCAGCAGCTTGTCTAGCGGGGGACCTCCCACCGGGGAGCTGTTTTTT
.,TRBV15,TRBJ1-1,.,CATSSWGTEAFF,TGTGCCACCAGCAGCTGGGGTACTGAAGCTTTCTTT
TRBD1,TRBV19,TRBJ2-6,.,CASSSWDRGSGANVLTF,TGTGCCAGTAGTAGCTGGGACAGGGGGTCTGGGGCCAACGTCCTGACTTTC
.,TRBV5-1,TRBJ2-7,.,CASSLEPDSSYEQYF,TGCGCCAGCAGCTTGGAACCAGACTCTTCCTACGAGCAGTACTTC
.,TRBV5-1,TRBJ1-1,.,CASYRSSGVTEAFF,TGCGCCAGCTACCGATCTTCAGGGGTCACTGAAGCTTTCTTT
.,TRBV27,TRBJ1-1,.,CASSLGRPNTEAFF,TGTGCCAGCAGTTTAGGGCGGCCCAACACTGAAGCTTTCTTT
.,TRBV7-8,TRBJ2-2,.,CASSFRLGLGGELFF,TGTGCCAGCAGCTTTCGATTAGGGTTGGGCGGGGAGCTGTTTTTT
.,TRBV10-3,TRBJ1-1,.,CAISETRDLNTEAFF,TGTGCCATCAGTGAAACCAGGGACCTCAACACTGAAGCTTTCTTT
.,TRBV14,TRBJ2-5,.,CASSPGRYETQYF,TGTGCCAGCAGCCCGGGGAGGTATGAGACCCAGTACTTC
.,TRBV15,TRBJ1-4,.,CATSRAGRSLFF,TGTGCCACCAGCAGAGCAGGGCGCTCCCTGTTTTTT
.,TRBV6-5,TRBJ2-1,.,CASSYSTGGNLNEQFF,TGTGCCAGCAGTTACTCGACCGGGGGTAATCTAAATGAGCAGTTCTTC
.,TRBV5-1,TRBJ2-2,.,CASSLRFEAPLGELFF,TGCGCCAGCAGCTTACGTTTTGAGGCGCCGCTCGGGGAGCTGTTTTTT
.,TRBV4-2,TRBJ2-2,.,CASSPYRVADTGELFF,TGTGCCAGCAGCCCGTACAGGGTAGCGGACACCGGGGAGCTGTTTTTT
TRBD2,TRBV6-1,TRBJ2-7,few,CASTTMGGFHEQYF,TGTGCCAGCACCACTATGGGAGGGTTCCACGAGCAGTACTTC
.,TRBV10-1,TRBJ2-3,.,CASKGTKSDTQYF,TGCGCCAGCAAAGGTACCAAGTCAGATACGCAGTATTTT
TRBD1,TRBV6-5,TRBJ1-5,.,CASSRGQYSNQPQHF,TGTGCCAGCAGTAGGGGACAGTATAGCAATCAGCCCCAGCATTTT
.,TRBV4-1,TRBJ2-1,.,CASSQVGGLGDEQFF,TGCGCCAGCAGCCAAGTAGGTGGCCTAGGGGATGAGCAGTTCTTC
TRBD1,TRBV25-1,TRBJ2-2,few,CAIWGQGSPGELFF,TGTGCCATATGGGGACAGGGAAGTCCCGGGGAGCTGTTTTTT
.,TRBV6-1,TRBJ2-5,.,CASTARTATQETQYF,TGTGCCAGCACCGCTAGGACAGCGACCCAAGAGACCCAGTACTTC
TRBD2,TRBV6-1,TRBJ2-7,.,CASSGGGRAVTPYEQYF,TGTGCCAGCAGTGGGGGGGGGAGGGCCGTGACTCCCTACGAGCAGTACTTC
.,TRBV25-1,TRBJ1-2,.,CASSQERENHYGYTF,TGTGCCAGCAGTCAGGAAAGGGAAAATCACTATGGCTACACCTTC
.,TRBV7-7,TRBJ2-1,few,CASSLLQGNEQFF,TGTGCCAGCAGCTTATTACAAGGGAATGAGCAGTTCTTC
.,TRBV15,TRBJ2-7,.,CATSRERRNYEQYF,TGTGCCACCAGCAGAGAACGTCGAAACTACGAGCAGTACTTC
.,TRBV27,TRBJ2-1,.,CASSSVGQGPNEQFF,TGTGCCAGCAGTTCTGTGGGCCAAGGGCCCAATGAGCAGTTCTTC
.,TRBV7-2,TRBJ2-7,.,CASSRQGLSYEQYF,TGTGCCAGCAGCCGACAAGGGCTTTCCTACGAGCAGTACTTC
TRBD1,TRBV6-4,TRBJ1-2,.,CASRQGNGYTF,TGTGCCAGCCGACAGGGGAATGGCTACACCTTC
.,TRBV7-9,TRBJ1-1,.,CASSLAGGSVSTEAFF,TGTGCCAGCAGCTTAGCCGGGGGGTCCGTATCGACTGAAGCTTTCTTT
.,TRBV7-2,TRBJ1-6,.,CASSLGTGNSPLHF,TGTGCCAGCAGCCTTGGGACGGGGAATTCACCCCTCCACTTT
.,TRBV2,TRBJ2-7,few,CASSALREQYF,TGTGCCAGCAGTGCGCTGAGGGAGCAGTACTTC
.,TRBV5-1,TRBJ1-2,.,CASSLILRRDTPKGDYGYTF,TGCGCCAGCAGCCTCATCTTACGACGGGACACTCCCAAAGGGGACTATGGCTACACCTTC
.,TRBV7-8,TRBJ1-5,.,CASSLGVRQSPRF,TGTGCCAGCAGCTTAGGAGTACGGCAGTCCCCCCGTTTT
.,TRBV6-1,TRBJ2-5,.,CASSGQEQETQYF,TGTGCCAGCAGTGGGCAGGAACAAGAGACCCAGTACTTC
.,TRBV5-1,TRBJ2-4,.,CASSLTGRPVAKNIQYF,TGCGCCAGCAGCTTAACTGGGCGACCTGTAGCCAAAAACATTCAGTACTTC
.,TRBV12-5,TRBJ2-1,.,CASGLTLTRGDEQFF,TGTGCTAGTGGTTTGACCCTTACTAGAGGCGATGAGCAGTTCTTC
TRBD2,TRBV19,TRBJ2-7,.,CASSIRLAGGVPSYEQYF,TGTGCCAGTAGTATTCGCCTAGCGGGGGGGGTACCTTCCTACGAGCAGTACTTC
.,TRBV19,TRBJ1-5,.,CASKKGNQPQHF,TGTGCCAGTAAAAAAGGCAATCAGCCCCAGCATTTT
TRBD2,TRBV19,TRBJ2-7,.,CASSIAGGHYEQYF,TGTGCCAGTAGTATAGCGGGGGGGCACTACGAGCAGTACTTC
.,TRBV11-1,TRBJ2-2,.,CASSSLDLFGELFF,TGTGCCAGCAGCTCCCTGGACCTTTTTGGAGAGCTGTTTTTT
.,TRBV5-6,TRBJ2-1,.,CASSLSGVYNEQFF,TGTGCCAGCAGCTTGAGTGGTGTGTACAATGAGCAGTTCTTC
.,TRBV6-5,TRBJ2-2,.,CASSSQSINTGELFF,TGTGCCAGCAGTTCCCAATCAATTAACACCGGGGAGCTGTTTTTT
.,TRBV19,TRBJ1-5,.,CASSIDRDTEGHF,TGTGCCAGTAGTATAGACCGGGACACGGAGGGGCATTTT
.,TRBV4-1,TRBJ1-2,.,CASSQDREGYGYTF,TGCGCCAGCAGCCAAGACAGGGAAGGCTATGGCTACACCTTC
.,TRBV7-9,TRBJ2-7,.,CASSLDRRENEQYF,TGTGCCAGCAGCTTAGATCGCAGGGAAAACGAGCAGTACTTC
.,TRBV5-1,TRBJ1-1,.,CASRGDGTEAFF,TGCGCCAGCCGGGGGGACGGGACTGAAGCTTTCTTT